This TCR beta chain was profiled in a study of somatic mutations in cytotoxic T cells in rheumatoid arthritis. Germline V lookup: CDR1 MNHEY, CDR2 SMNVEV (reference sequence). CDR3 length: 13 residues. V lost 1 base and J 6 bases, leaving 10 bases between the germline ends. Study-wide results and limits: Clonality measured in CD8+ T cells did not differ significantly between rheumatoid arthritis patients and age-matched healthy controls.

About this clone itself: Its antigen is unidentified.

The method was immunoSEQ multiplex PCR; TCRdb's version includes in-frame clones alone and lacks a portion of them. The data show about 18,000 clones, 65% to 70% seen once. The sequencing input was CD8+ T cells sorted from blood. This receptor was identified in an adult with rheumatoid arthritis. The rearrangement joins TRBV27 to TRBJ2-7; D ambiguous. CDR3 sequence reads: CASSLLDLSEQYF. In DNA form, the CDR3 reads TGTGCCAGCAGTTTATTAGATTTGAGCGAGCAGTACTTC.